This T cell receptor beta chain was sequenced for a study of T cell responses to AZD1222 COVID-19 vaccine. General observations from the study: An increase in Spike-specific TCR breadth and depth was observed after two AZD1222 doses. Sampled repertoires all dated from after the peak T cell response.

Measured with immunoSEQ multiplex PCR; TCRdb has only the in-frame clones, and not every one. Of some 150,000 clones in the sample, 88% were seen once. CDR3 size: 16 residues. The V and J ends lost 1 base and 0 bases respectively, with 13 bases between them. Germline assignment: CDR1 SGHTA and CDR2 FQGNSA. With respect to this clone: Its target is not known.

V and J are TRBV7-2 and TRBJ2-7, with a possible D match to TRBD1 (5 bases). The sample was peripheral blood, taken on day 0 of AZD1222 vaccination. This receptor was obtained from an adult in good health. CDR3 amino acids: CASSLGGGTSSYEQYF. CDR3 nucleotide sequence: TGTGCCAGCAGCTTAGGGGGCGGTACTTCCTCCTACGAGCAGTACTTC. The full variable domain, rest sourced from reference TRBV7-2 and TRBJ2-7, is GAGVSQSPSNKVTEKGKDVELRCDPISGHTALYWYRQSLGQGLEFLIYFQGNSAPDKSGLPSDRFSAERTGGSVSTLTIQRTQQEDSAVYLCASSLGGGTSSYEQYFGPGTRLTVT.